This TCR beta chain was sequenced in a study of T-cell memory formation after mild COVID-19. Germline CDR1 is SGHAT and CDR2 is FQNNGV. V gave up 5 bases and J gave up 5 bases, with 15 bases separating them. CDR3 length: 14 amino acids. TCRdb reprocessed the 5' RACE reads via MiXCR and lists one record per CDR3 protein. There are 200,000 to 250,000 distinct CDR3 sequences in the sample; 15% occur only once, and 2% to 2.5% lies in the top ten. The sequenced material came from PBMCs or a T cell subset sorted from them (not recorded which). This TCR came from an adult woman who had mild COVID-19 (a few samples of this study predate the infection). Cell type and time point are not known. The rearrangement uses TRBV11-2 and TRBJ1-1; perhaps TRBD1 as D (5 bases). The CDR3 loop is CASSRNGGDTEAFF. The CDR3 DNA reads as TGTGCCAGCAGCCGAAACGGGGGGGATACTGAAGCTTTCTTT.